The TCR beta chain described here comes from a study of tumor-infiltrating lymphocytes in primary liver carcinoma (dated by TCRdb to the late 2010s). Describing the broader study: Of the five patients (three men and two women, aged 30 to 69 years), four had hepatocellular carcinoma and one had combined HCC and intrahepatic cholangiocarcinoma. Each sample produced about 3.5 to 8 million productive TCRbeta reads, and read depth showed no significant difference between tissue types. Repertoires from technical replicates were highly reproducible, with mean shared-clone rates about 0.91 and correlation coefficients above 0.98. For each liver tumor, the study sampled five regions along with adjacent normal tissue and blood, and applied TCRbeta repertoire sequencing, expression microarrays and whole-exome sequencing. The five patients had tumors staged T1-T3 N0M0, with maximum diameters ranging from about 4.2 to 11 cm. A total of 35 specimens from 5 patients, comprising 25 or so tumor regions, 5 adjacent noncancerous liver tissues and 5 peripheral blood samples, were covered by TCRbeta repertoire sequencing.

Overall results and qualifications from the work: With just a few patients in the study, the authors point out that the findings should be validated in a larger study. Because the samples were bulk and unsorted, CD4+ and CD8+ T cell repertoires could not be compared. Because only the TCR beta chain was sequenced and unpaired alpha chains were not captured, true repertoire diversity is likely underestimated. A significantly larger repertoire fraction was made up by the top 250 clones in tumors than in blood (p = 0.039). Repertoire overlap was found to be higher between tumor regions (mean approximately 35%) than between tumor-adjacent (around 17%) or tumor-blood (about 14%) pairs, consistent with antigen-driven expansion.

Starting from about 500 ng total RNA, TCRbeta-specific cDNA was produced by reverse transcription with a constant-region primer and ProtoScript II reverse transcriptase. Construction of the TCRbeta libraries relied on three nested rounds of multiplex PCR, following a slightly modified ARM-PCR procedure. Each of the first two PCR rounds ran for 10 cycles and used multiplex TRBV1-TRBV30 forward primers together with a Cbeta reverse primer. Sample barcodes and Illumina adapters were added in a final 25-cycle PCR using Deep VentR polymerase. Before sequencing, amplicons of 200-500 bp were gel-purified using a QIAquick gel extraction kit. TCRbeta amplicons were sequenced on an Illumina HiSeq 2500 with 250-bp paired-end reads. Regarding the original processing steps: Trimmomatic v0.33 was used to quality-trim the reads, and FLASH v1.2.11 was used to merge paired reads so that full CDR3 sequences could be recovered. V, D and J germline segments were assigned to the rearranged TCRbeta sequences by MiGEC v1.2.1b. Clonotype statistics, along with Shannon-Wiener diversity indices, were calculated using VDJtools v1.0.0. To reduce sampling bias, subsequent analyses other than the diversity analysis used only the 250 most abundant clonotypes in each sample. Clones were called with MiXCR by TCRdb after fastp trimmed the public reads at Q25, and only in-frame beta chains were retained. Under each unique CDR3 protein, matching rows form one entry showing the most common genes and DNA. The V and J calls shown here were made by TCRdb, not taken from the authors' results. This sample lists 80,000 to 100,000 distinct CDR3 sequences; about 73% were detected once. The ten biggest clones cover around 30% of the sample.

Without any cell sorting, total RNA and DNA were extracted together from around 20-30 mg of bulk tissue using the AllPrep DNA/RNA mini kit. Surgical resection was performed in China between November 2015 and early 2016 on about 5 patients with histopathologically diagnosed primary liver carcinoma. At the time of sampling, the patients were treatment-naive and had chronic HBV infection. Fresh tumor and adjacent tissue pieces were bisected, with one half stored in RNAlater at -80 degrees C and the other half sent for histology. The CDR3 runs 14 residues from the cysteine to the phenylalanine. Of all the DNA, just the CDR3 is kept, 42 bases in frame from base 1. Per the germline V gene, MNHNS is the CDR1 and SASEGT is the CDR2. A word on this clonotype: The antigen it recognizes is unknown. Base qualities are not at hand, and no much larger clone is one base apart.

The receptor was derived from a man aged 35-49 years with primary liver carcinoma and hepatitis B virus infection. The sample comprised tumor-adjacent normal liver tissue. The chain links TRBV6-1 with TRBJ2-5; a confident D gene designation cannot be given. DNA sequence: TGTATCAGCAGCGAAGGAACAGACCTCGAGACCCAGTACTTC. Translated, this is CISSEGTDLETQYF.